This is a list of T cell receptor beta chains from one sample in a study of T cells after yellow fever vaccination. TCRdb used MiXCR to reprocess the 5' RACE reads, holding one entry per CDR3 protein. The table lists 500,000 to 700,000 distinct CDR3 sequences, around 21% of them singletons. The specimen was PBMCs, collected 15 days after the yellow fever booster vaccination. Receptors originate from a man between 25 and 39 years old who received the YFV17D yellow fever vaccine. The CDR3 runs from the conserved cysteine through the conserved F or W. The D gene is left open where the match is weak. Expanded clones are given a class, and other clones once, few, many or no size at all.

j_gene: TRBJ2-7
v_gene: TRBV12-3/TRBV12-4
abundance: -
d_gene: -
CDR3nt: TGTGCCAGCAGCCCAACAGGGTACTACGAGCAGTACTTC
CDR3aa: CASSPTGYYEQYF

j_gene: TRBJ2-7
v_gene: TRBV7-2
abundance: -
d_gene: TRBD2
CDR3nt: TGTGCCAGCAGCTCCCTTGGACTAGCGGGAGGCGAGCAGTACTTC
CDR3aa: CASSSLGLAGGEQYF

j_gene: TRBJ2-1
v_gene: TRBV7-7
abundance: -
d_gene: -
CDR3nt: TGTGCTAGCAGCTTAGGCATCGCTAGGGCACGGAATGAGCAGTTCTTC
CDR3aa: CASSLGIARARNEQFF

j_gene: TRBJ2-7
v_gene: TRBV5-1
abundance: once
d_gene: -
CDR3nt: TGCGCCAGCAGTTCCCAGGGAACCTCCTACGAGCAGTACTTC
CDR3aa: CASSSQGTSYEQYF

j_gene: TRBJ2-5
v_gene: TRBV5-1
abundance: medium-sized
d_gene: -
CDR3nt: TGCGCCAGCAGCTTGCTTAGCGCCGACCAAGAGACCCAGTACTTC
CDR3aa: CASSLLSADQETQYF

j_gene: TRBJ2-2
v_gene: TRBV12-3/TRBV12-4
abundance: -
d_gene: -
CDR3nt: TGTGCCAGCAGTTTAGATGGGACTCCGACCGGGGAGCTGTTTTTT
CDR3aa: CASSLDGTPTGELFF

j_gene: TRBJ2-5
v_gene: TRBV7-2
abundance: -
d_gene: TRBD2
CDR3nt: TGTGCCAGCAGCTTGAGCGGGGCCTCCCAAGAGACCCAGTACTTC
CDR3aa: CASSLSGASQETQYF

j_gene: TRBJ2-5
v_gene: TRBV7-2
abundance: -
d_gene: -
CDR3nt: TGTGCCACCACGCGGGGTTATCAAGAGACCCAGTACTTC
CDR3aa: CATTRGYQETQYF

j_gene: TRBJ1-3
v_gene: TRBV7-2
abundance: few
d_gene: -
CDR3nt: TGTGCCAGCAGCTCCGCGGCAGGACTTGGAAACACCATATATTTT
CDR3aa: CASSSAAGLGNTIYF

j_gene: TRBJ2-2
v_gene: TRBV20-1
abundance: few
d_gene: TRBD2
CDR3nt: TGCAGTGCTAGCGGGAGGATCACCGGGGAGCTGTTTTTT
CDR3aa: CSASGRITGELFF

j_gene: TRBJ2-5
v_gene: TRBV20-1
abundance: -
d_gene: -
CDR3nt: TGCAGTGCTAGAGGGGGTAGCGAAAAGGAGACCCAGTACTTC
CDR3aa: CSARGGSEKETQYF

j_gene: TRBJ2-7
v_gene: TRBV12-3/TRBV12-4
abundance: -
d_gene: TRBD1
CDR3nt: TGTGCCAGCAGTTTAGTCGACAGGGGGGCCTACGAGCAGTACTTC
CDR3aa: CASSLVDRGAYEQYF

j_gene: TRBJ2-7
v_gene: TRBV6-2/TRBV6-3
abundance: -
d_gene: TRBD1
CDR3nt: TGTGCCAGCAGCATGACAGGGGTGTTCTACGAGCAGTACTTC
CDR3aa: CASSMTGVFYEQYF

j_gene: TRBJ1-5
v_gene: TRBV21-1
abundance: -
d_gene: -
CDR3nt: TGTGCCAGCAGCAAAGGCGTGACAGAAGATAGCAATCAGCCCCAGCATTTT
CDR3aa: CASSKGVTEDSNQPQHF

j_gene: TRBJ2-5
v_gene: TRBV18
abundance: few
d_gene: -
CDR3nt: TGTGCCAGCTCACCAAGTCAGAGGGAGACCCAGTACTTC
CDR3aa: CASSPSQRETQYF

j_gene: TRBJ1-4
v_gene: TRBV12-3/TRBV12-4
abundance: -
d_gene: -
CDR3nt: TGTGCCAGCAGTTTCCGGGGTGAGGCCCGTAATGAAAAACTGTTTTTT
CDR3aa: CASSFRGEARNEKLFF

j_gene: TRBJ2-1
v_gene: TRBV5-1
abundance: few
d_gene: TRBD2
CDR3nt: TGCGCCAGCAGCTGGACTAGCGGGAGGACCTACAATGAGCAGTTCTTC
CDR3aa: CASSWTSGRTYNEQFF